A selection of T cell receptor beta chains follows, all from one sample in a study of blood T cells in healthy people across ages. MiXCR, applied by TCRdb to the 5' RACE reads, yields one record per CDR3 protein. The repertoire holds 650,000 to 1,000,000 distinct CDR3 sequences, with about 37% as singletons. Sequences were obtained from blood. The receptors derive from a young man in good health. Each CDR3 is given with its conserved first and last residue. The D gene is left open where the match is weak. For some rows the clone size is stated as once, few or many, or as a class when expanded; others skip it.

CDR3nt	CDR3aa	d_gene	j_gene	v_gene	abundance
TGTGCCAGCAGCCGACAGGGGGCGGGCTATGGCTACACCTTC	CASSRQGAGYGYTF	TRBD1	TRBJ1-2	TRBV7-2	few
TGTGCCAGCACCACTACTAGCACAGATACGCAGTATTTT	CASTTTSTDTQYF	NA	TRBJ2-3	TRBV12-3/TRBV12-4	few
TGTGCCAGCAGTGGAGCGACTGGAACCTACGAGCAGTACTTC	CASSGATGTYEQYF	NA	TRBJ2-7	TRBV2	NA
TGTGCCAGCAGCTTACAGGGGGCTAGATTGACCAATGAGCAGTTCTTC	CASSLQGARLTNEQFF	TRBD1	TRBJ2-1	TRBV12-3/TRBV12-4	NA
TGCGCCAGCAGCCGAAGCCCAGGGGGCCAGAATGAAGCTTTCTTT	CASSRSPGGQNEAFF	TRBD1	TRBJ1-1	TRBV4-3	NA
TGTGCCAGCAGCCCCCGAGCGGGGACACTACATCAAGAGACCCAGTACTTC	CASSPRAGTLHQETQYF	NA	TRBJ2-5	TRBV12-3/TRBV12-4	NA
TGTGCCAGCAGCGCCCAATCTGAGACCCAGTACTTC	CASSAQSETQYF	NA	TRBJ2-5	TRBV7-2	many
TGTGCCAGCAGTTTAGGGGGTGGAAATCCCTACGAGCAGTACTTC	CASSLGGGNPYEQYF	NA	TRBJ2-7	TRBV12-3/TRBV12-4	few
TGCGCCAGCACGACTGGAACTAGCACAGATACGCAGTATTTT	CASTTGTSTDTQYF	NA	TRBJ2-3	TRBV5-1	many
TGCAGTGCTAGGAGCGGGGGGAATTACAATGAGCAGTACTTC	CSARSGGNYNEQYF	TRBD2	TRBJ2-7	TRBV20-1	few
TGCAGTGCTAAGCAGCAACGTTATGGCTACACCTTC	CSAKQQRYGYTF	NA	TRBJ1-2	TRBV20-1	few
TGCAGTGCTACTTCCGGGACAGGGTATGGGGAGCAGTACTTC	CSATSGTGYGEQYF	TRBD1	TRBJ2-5	TRBV20-1	NA
TGTGCCAGCAGTTTCGGGGGGTCGAAGCTCTACAATGAGCAGTTCTTC	CASSFGGSKLYNEQFF	TRBD2	TRBJ2-1	TRBV27	many
TGTGCCAGCAGCCCAAGGAATCTCCGGGACAGCCAAGGTCGGAGGTACTATGGCTACACCTTC	CASSPRNLRDSQGRRYYGYTF	TRBD1	TRBJ1-2	TRBV14	NA
TGTGCCATCAGTGCAGGGGGAACCTCCTACAATGAGCAGTTCTTC	CAISAGGTSYNEQFF	TRBD1	TRBJ2-1	TRBV10-3	many
TGTGCCAGCAGTCCCGGGGACGGAACGTTCTATGGCTACACCTTC	CASSPGDGTFYGYTF	NA	TRBJ1-2	TRBV27	NA
TGTGCCAGCAGCTTAGTTCAGGGCGATGAGCAGTTCTTC	CASSLVQGDEQFF	NA	TRBJ2-1	TRBV7-6	few
TGTGCCAGCGGAAGGGACATTTCGACAGATACGCAGTATTTT	CASGRDISTDTQYF	NA	TRBJ2-3	TRBV12-3/TRBV12-4	many
TGTGCCAGCAGCTTAGAAGTGACCCAGTACTTC	CASSLEVTQYF	NA	TRBJ2-5	TRBV7-2	few
TGTGCCAGCAGACTACCGGGACTAGCGGGATACAATGAGCAGTACTTC	CASRLPGLAGYNEQYF	TRBD2	TRBJ2-7	TRBV28	once
TGCGCCAGCAGCCAAGAGCCCAGCGGGGTCGCAGATACGCAGTATTTT	CASSQEPSGVADTQYF	TRBD2	TRBJ2-3	TRBV4-3	few
TGTGCCAGCAGTTCCCCCAGGCAGGGGTCCAATGAGCAGTTCTTC	CASSSPRQGSNEQFF	NA	TRBJ2-1	TRBV6-6	NA
TGTGCCAGCAGTTACTCGTTCACAGGGTCGGATTGGAAGGAGACCCAGTTCTTC	CASSYSFTGSDWKETQFF	NA	TRBJ2-1	TRBV6-2/TRBV6-3	NA
TGTGCCAGCAGTCTACTAACTAGCGGGAGGGGAGAGACCCAGTACTTC	CASSLLTSGRGETQYF	TRBD2	TRBJ2-5	TRBV27	NA
TGTGCCAGCATCCTAGCGGGAGATACGCAGTATTTT	CASILAGDTQYF	TRBD2	TRBJ2-3	TRBV7-2	NA
TGTGCCAGCAGTTTAAGTTACGCCAGCAAAGATCAGCCCCAGCATTTT	CASSLSYASKDQPQHF	NA	TRBJ1-5	TRBV12-3/TRBV12-4	many
TGTGCCAGCAGTTTGTTTGGGGAAACAACTAATGAAAAACTGTTTTTT	CASSLFGETTNEKLFF	NA	TRBJ1-4	TRBV12-3/TRBV12-4	few
TGCAGCGTTGAATCGGCAGGGGCTAACACTGAAGCTTTCTTT	CSVESAGANTEAFF	NA	TRBJ1-1	TRBV29-1	NA
TGTGCCAGCAGCCTAGGGACAGAGGGAGGTCAGCCCCAGCATTTT	CASSLGTEGGQPQHF	TRBD1	TRBJ1-5	TRBV28	NA
TGCAGTGCTAGTATTGGGGCTAGCGGGGGGAATGAGCAGTTCTTC	CSASIGASGGNEQFF	TRBD2	TRBJ2-1	TRBV20-1	NA
TGTGCCAGCAGCTTGGTGACAGGGAGACTAACCGGAGAGACCCAGTACTTC	CASSLVTGRLTGETQYF	TRBD1	TRBJ2-5	TRBV5-5	few
TGTGCCTGGAACTCTCTGTCGCGCGAGCAGTACTTC	CAWNSLSREQYF	NA	TRBJ2-7	TRBV30	NA
TGTGCCAGCAGCTTAGGTCCTAGCGGGCAGGGTACGCAGTATTTT	CASSLGPSGQGTQYF	TRBD2	TRBJ2-3	TRBV7-8	NA
TGCAGCGCCTCAGGGGGACAGATGGCCTATGGCTACACCTTC	CSASGGQMAYGYTF	TRBD1	TRBJ1-2	TRBV29-1	many
TGTGCCAGCAGCTTGTGGGCTAGCCATGAGCGGTTCTTC	CASSLWASHERFF	NA	TRBJ2-1	TRBV5-5	few